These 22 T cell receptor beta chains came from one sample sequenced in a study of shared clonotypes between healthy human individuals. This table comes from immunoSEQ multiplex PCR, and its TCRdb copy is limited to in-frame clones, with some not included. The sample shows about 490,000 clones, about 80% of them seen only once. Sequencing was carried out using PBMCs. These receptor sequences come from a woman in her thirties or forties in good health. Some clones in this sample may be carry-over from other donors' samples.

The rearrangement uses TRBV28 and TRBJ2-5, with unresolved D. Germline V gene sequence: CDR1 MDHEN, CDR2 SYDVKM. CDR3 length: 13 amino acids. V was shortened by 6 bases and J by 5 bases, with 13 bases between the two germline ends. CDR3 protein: CASSRIAGETQYF. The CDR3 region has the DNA TGTGCCAGCAGCAGAATAGCCGGGGAGACCCAGTACTTC.

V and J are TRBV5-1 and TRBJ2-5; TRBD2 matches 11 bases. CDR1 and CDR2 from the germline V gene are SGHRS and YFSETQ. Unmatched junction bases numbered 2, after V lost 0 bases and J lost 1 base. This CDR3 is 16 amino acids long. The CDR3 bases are TGCGCCAGCAGCTTGGTCGGACTAGCGGGCCAAGAGACCCAGTACTTC. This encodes CASSLVGLAGQETQYF.

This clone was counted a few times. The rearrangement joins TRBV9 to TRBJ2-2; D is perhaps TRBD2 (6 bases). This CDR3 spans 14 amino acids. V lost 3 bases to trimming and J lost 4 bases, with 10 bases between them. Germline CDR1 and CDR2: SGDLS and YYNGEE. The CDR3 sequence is CASSAPGGTGELFF. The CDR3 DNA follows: TGTGCCAGCAGCGCCCCCGGGGGCACCGGGGAGCTGTTTTTT.

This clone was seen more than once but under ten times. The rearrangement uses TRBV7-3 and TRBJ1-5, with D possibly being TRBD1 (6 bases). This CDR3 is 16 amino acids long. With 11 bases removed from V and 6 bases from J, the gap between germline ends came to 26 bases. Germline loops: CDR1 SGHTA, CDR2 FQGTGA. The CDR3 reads CAPNTQGRGLSQPQHF. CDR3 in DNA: TGTGCCCCCAACACCCAGGGCAGGGGACTGAGTCAGCCCCAGCATTTT.

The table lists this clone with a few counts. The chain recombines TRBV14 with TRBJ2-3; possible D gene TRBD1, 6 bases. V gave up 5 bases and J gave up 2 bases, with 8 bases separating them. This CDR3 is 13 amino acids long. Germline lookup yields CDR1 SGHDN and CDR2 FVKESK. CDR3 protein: CASSNRVTDTQYF. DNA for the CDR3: TGTGCCAGCAGCAACAGGGTCACAGATACGCAGTATTTT.

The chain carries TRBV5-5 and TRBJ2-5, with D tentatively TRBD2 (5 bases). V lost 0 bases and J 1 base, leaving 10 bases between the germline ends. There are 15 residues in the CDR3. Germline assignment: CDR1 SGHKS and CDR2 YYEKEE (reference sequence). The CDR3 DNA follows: TGTGCCAGCAGCTTGGTTGTGGGAGTCCAAGAGACCCAGTACTTC. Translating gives CASSLVVGVQETQYF.

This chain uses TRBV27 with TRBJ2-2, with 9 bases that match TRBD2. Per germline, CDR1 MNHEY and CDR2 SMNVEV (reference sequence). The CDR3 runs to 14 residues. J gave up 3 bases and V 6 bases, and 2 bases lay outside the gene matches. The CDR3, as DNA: TGTGCCAGCAGGGCGGGAGGGTACACCGGGGAGCTGTTTTTT. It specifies CASRAGGYTGELFF.

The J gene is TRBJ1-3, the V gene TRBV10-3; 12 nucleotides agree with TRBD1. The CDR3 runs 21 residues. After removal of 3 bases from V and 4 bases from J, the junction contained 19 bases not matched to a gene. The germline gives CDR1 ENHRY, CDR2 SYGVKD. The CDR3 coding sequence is TGTGCCATCAGTGATCGACCGGGACAGGGGGCTTGGAGTTTGTCAGGAAACACCATATATTTT. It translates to CAISDRPGQGAWSLSGNTIYF.

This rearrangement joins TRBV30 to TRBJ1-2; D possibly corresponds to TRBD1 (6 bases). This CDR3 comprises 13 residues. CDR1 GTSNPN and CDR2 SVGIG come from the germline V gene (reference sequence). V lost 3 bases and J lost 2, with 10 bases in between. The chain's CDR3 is CAWRQGNNYGYTF. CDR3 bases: TGTGCCTGGAGACAGGGTAACAACTATGGCTACACCTTC.

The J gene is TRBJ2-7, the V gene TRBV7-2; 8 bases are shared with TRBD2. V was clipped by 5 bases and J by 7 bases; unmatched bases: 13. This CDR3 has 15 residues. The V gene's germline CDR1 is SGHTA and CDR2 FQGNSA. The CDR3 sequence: CASSPSAGVVWEQYF. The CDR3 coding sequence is TGTGCCAGCAGCCCTTCAGCGGGAGTGGTATGGGAGCAGTACTTC.

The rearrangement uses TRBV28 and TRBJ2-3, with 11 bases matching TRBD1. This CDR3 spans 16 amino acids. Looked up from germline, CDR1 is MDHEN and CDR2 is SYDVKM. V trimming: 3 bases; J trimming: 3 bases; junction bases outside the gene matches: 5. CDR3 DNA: TGTGCCAGCAGTTTGACGGGGACAGGGGGAACAGATACGCAGTATTTT. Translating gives CASSLTGTGGTDTQYF.

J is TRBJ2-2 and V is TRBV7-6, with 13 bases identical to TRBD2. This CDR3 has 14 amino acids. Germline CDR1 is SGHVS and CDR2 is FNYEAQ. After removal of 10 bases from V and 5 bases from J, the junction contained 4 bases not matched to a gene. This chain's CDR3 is CATSTSGRTGELFF. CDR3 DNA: TGTGCCACCTCGACTAGCGGGAGGACCGGGGAGCTGTTTTTT.

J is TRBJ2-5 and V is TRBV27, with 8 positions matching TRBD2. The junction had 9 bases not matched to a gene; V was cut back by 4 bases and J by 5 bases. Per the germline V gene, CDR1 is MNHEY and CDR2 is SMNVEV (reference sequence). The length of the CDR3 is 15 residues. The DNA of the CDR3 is TGTGCCAGCAGTTCACGAAGAGCGGGAGCGGAGACCCAGTACTTC. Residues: CASSSRRAGAETQYF.

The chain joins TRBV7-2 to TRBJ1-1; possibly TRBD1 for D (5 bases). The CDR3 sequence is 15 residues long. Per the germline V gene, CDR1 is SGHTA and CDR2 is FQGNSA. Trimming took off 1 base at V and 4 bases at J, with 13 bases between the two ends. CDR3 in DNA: TGTGCCAGCAGCTTAGTTGCAGGGCTAGGCACTGAAGCTTTCTTT. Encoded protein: CASSLVAGLGTEAFF.

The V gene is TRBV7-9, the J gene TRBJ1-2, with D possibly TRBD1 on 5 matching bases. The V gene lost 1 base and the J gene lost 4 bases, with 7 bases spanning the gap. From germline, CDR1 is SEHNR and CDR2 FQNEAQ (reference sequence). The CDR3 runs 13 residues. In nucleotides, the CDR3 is TGTGCCAGCAGCTTAGGGGGCGTCTATGGCTACACCTTC. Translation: CASSLGGVYGYTF.

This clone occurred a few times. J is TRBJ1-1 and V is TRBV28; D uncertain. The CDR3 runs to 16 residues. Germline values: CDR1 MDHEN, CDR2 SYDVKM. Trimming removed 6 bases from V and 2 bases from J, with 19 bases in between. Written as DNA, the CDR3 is TGTGCCAGCAGCAGTGGGAGGACCCGAGTAAACACTGAAGCTTTCTTT. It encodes CASSSGRTRVNTEAFF.

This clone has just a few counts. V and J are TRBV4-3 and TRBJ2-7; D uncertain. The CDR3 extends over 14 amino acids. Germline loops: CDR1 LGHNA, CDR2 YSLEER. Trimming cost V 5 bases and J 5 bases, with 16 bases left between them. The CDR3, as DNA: TGCGCCAGCAGCTCGGCCCCGGACCTCAACGAGCAGTACTTC. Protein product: CASSSAPDLNEQYF.

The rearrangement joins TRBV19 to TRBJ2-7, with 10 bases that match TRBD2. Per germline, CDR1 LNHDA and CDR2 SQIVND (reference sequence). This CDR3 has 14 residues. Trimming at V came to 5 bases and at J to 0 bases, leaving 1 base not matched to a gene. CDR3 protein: CASSGLAASYEQYF. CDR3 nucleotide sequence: TGTGCCAGTAGTGGACTAGCGGCCTCCTACGAGCAGTACTTC.

The CDR3 bases are TGTGCCAGCAGTTACGTCGGACAGGGGGACCCTGAAGCTTTCTTT. This sequence encodes CASSYVGQGDPEAFF. The chain links TRBV6-5 to TRBJ1-1; 10 nucleotides agree with TRBD1. J gave up 6 bases and V 2 bases, and 6 bases lay outside the gene matches. The germline V gene has CDR1 MNHEY and CDR2 SVGAGI. The CDR3 contains 15 residues.

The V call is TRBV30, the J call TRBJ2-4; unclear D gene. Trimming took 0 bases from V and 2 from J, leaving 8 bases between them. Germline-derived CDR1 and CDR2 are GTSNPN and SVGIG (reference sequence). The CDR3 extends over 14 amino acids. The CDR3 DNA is TGTGCCTGGAGTGTACAATACACCAAAAACATTCAGTACTTC. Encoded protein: CAWSVQYTKNIQYF.

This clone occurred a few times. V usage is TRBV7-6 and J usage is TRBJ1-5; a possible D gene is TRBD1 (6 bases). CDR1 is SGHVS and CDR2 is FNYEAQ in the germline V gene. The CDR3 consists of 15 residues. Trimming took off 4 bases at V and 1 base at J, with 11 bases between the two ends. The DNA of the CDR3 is TGTGCCAGCAGCTCTTTCCAGGGGAGCAATCAGCCCCAGCATTTT. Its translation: CASSSFQGSNQPQHF.

The CDR3 region is CASSEASDSYEQYF. CDR3 DNA: TGTGCCAGCAGTGAAGCGTCGGACAGCTACGAGCAGTACTTC. The chain combines TRBV6-1 with TRBJ2-7; D perhaps matches TRBD1 (6 bases). In germline, CDR1 is MNHNS, CDR2 SASEGT. The V end lost 0 bases, the J end lost 3 bases, and 9 bases lay between the germline ends. This CDR3 has 14 residues.